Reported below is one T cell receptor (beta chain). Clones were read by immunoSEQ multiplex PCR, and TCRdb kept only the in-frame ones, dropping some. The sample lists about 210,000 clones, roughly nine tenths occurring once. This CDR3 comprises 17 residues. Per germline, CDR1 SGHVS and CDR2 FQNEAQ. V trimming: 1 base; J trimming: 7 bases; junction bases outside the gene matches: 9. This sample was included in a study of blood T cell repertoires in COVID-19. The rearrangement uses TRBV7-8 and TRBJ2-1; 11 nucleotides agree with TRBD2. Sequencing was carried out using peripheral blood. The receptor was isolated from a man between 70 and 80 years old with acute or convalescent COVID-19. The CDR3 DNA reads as TGTGCCAGCAGCTTAGATTATAGCGGGAGGGCATCAAATGAGCAGTTCTTC. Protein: CASSLDYSGRASNEQFF.